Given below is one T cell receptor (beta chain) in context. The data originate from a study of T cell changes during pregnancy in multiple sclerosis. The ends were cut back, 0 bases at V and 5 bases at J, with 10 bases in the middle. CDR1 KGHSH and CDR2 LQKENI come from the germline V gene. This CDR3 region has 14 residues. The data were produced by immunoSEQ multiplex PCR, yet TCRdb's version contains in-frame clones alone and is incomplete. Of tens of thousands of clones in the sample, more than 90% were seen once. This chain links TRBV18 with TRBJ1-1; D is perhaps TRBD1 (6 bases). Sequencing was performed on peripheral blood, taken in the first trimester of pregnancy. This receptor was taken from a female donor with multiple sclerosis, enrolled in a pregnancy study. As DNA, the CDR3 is TGTGCCAGCTCACCACCGAGGACAGCTACTGAAGCTTTCTTT. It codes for CASSPPRTATEAFF. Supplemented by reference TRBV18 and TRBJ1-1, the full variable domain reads NAGVMQNPRHLVRRRGQEARLRCSPMKGHSHVYWYRQLPEEGLKFMVYLQKENIIDESGMPKERFSAEFPKEGPSILRIQQVVRGDSAAYFCASSPPRTATEAFFGQGTRLTVV.